This T cell receptor beta chain was sequenced for a study of T cells after yellow fever vaccination. The wider study: EM, EMRA, CM and Tscm memory subsets were separated by sorting (using CD3, CD45RA, CCR7 and CD95).

Study-wide results and caveats: The secondary response was weaker but peaked faster, day 5 versus 15. Clonotypes appearing in both CD4 and CD8 compartments existed, and their share was small. The booster saw the reappearance of most primary-vaccination clones (about 95% CD4, about 85% CD8).

This clonotype was picked up many times. TCRdb fed the 5' RACE reads into MiXCR, producing one record per CDR3 protein. Of some 22,000 distinct CDR3 sequences in the sample, roughly 5.6% are singletons; the top ten hold around 19%. Germline V gene data show CDR1 as SGHNT and CDR2 as YYREEE (reference sequence). V shed 4 bases, J shed 4 bases, and the junction held 4 bases outside the gene matches. The length of the CDR3 is 13 residues. This sequence joins TRBV5-4 and TRBJ1-2; 7 nucleotides match TRBD1. Sequences were derived from PBMCs, either bulk or a sorted T-cell subset (CD4+, CD8+, memory, or dextramer-sorted; not recorded which), sampled more than 35 days after the first yellow fever vaccination. The TCR sequence derives from a young man who received the YFV17D yellow fever vaccine. The DNA for the CDR3 is TGTGCCAGCAGCCTGACAGGGCCCTATGGCTACACCTTC. Translating gives CASSLTGPYGYTF.